This is a list of T cell receptor beta chains from one sample in a study of cytomegalovirus exposure and HLA in healthy donors. The assay was immunoSEQ multiplex PCR, and TCRdb's table has in-frame clones only and misses some. Found here are some 120,000 clones, roughly 89% of them singletons; the top ten hold about 1%. Sequencing was carried out using PBMCs. The receptors derive from a woman younger than 35 in good health and CMV-seronegative. Each CDR3 is given with its conserved first and last residue. The D gene is left open where the match is weak. Where a row states a size, it is once, few, many or the class of an expanded clone; other rows omit it.

D: .
size: .
V: TRBV7-9
J: TRBJ1-2
DNA: TGTGCCAGCAGCTTATCACAGGCCGGAGGCTACACCTTC
CDR3: CASSLSQAGGYTF

D: .
size: .
V: TRBV2
J: TRBJ1-2
DNA: TGTGCCAGCAGCGAACGGGAGGGCTATGGCTACACCTTC
CDR3: CASSEREGYGYTF

D: TRBD1
size: .
V: TRBV19
J: TRBJ2-7
DNA: TGTGCCAGTCGCACGACAGGGATTGCCTACGAGCAGTACTTC
CDR3: CASRTTGIAYEQYF

D: TRBD1
size: once
V: TRBV30
J: TRBJ1-4
DNA: TGTGCCTGGAGTTTCGGGACAGGGGGTGAAAAACTGTTTTTT
CDR3: CAWSFGTGGEKLFF

D: TRBD1
size: .
V: TRBV6-5
J: TRBJ1-6
DNA: TGTGCCAGCAGTTCGGACAGGGACAATTCACCCCTCCACTTT
CDR3: CASSSDRDNSPLHF

D: .
size: .
V: TRBV5-1
J: TRBJ1-2
DNA: TGCGCCAGCAGCCCTGAAACTATTAACTATGGCTACACCTTC
CDR3: CASSPETINYGYTF

D: .
size: .
V: TRBV19
J: TRBJ1-1
DNA: TGTGCCAGTAGTATCCGGACAGTAACTGAAGCTTTCTTT
CDR3: CASSIRTVTEAFF

D: .
size: .
V: TRBV2
J: TRBJ2-3
DNA: TGTGCCAGCAGTGTATCCACAGATACGCAGTATTTT
CDR3: CASSVSTDTQYF

D: .
size: once
V: TRBV29-1
J: TRBJ1-1
DNA: TGCAGCGTAAAAGACAGGAACACTGAAGCTTTCTTT
CDR3: CSVKDRNTEAFF

D: .
size: .
V: TRBV28
J: TRBJ1-1
DNA: TGTGCCAGCAGGTCCGCGGGAGCCTCGAACACTGAAGCTTTCTTT
CDR3: CASRSAGASNTEAFF

D: .
size: .
V: TRBV5-8
J: TRBJ1-2
DNA: TGTGCCAGCAGCTTGGGACTTCTCAGGGACTATGGCTACACCTTC
CDR3: CASSLGLLRDYGYTF

D: TRBD1
size: .
V: TRBV7-8
J: TRBJ2-2
DNA: TGTGCCAGCAGCTTGAGGACAGGGGACACCGGGGAGCTGTTTTTT
CDR3: CASSLRTGDTGELFF

D: TRBD1
size: .
V: TRBV2
J: TRBJ1-2
DNA: TGTGCCAGCAGTGAGACAGGGCCCTATGGCTACACCTTC
CDR3: CASSETGPYGYTF

D: .
size: .
V: TRBV27
J: TRBJ2-5
DNA: TGTGCCAGCAGTTTAGGGACATACCAAGAGACCCAGTACTTC
CDR3: CASSLGTYQETQYF

D: .
size: .
V: TRBV6-1
J: TRBJ2-6
DNA: TGTGCCAGCAGTGAAGCTAGCTCTGGGGCCAACGTCCTGACTTTC
CDR3: CASSEASSGANVLTF

D: .
size: .
V: TRBV11-1
J: TRBJ2-2
DNA: TGTGCCAGCAGCTCCGACAGTTACACCGGGGAGCTGTTTTTT
CDR3: CASSSDSYTGELFF

D: .
size: .
V: TRBV18
J: TRBJ1-6
DNA: TGTGCCAGCTGCTGCACGGAGAGCTCCTATAATTCACCCCTCCACTTT
CDR3: CASCCTESSYNSPLHF

D: .
size: .
V: TRBV5-6
J: TRBJ1-5
DNA: TGTGCCAGCAGCAAAGGGGGAATCAATCAGCCCCAGCATTTT
CDR3: CASSKGGINQPQHF

D: .
size: .
V: TRBV5-1
J: TRBJ2-1
DNA: TGCGCCAGCAGCGGGGCGGCTAGCTCCTACAATGAGCAGTTCTTC
CDR3: CASSGAASSYNEQFF

D: TRBD1
size: .
V: TRBV7-9
J: TRBJ1-4
DNA: TGTGCCAGCAGCCCTAGCGCCGCAGGGGGTGGCGATGAAAAACTGTTTTTT
CDR3: CASSPSAAGGGDEKLFF

D: .
size: .
V: TRBV7-8
J: TRBJ2-5
DNA: TGTGCCAGCAGCTTGGGGACTCAAGAGACCCAGTACTTC
CDR3: CASSLGTQETQYF

D: TRBD1
size: .
V: TRBV6-6
J: TRBJ2-3
DNA: TGTGCCAGCAGACCGACAGGGGTCACAGATACGCAGTATTTT
CDR3: CASRPTGVTDTQYF

D: TRBD1
size: .
V: TRBV5-1
J: TRBJ1-1
DNA: TGCGCCAGCAGCCCCTTACAGGGGGCTCGCACTGAAGCTTTCTTT
CDR3: CASSPLQGARTEAFF

D: .
size: .
V: TRBV6-1
J: TRBJ1-5
DNA: TGTGCCAGCAGTAAACAGACAACAAGCAATCAGCCCCAGCATTTT
CDR3: CASSKQTTSNQPQHF

D: .
size: .
V: TRBV25-1
J: TRBJ2-1
DNA: TGTGCCAGCAGTGAAGGGGGCTACGGCGCCTACAATGAGCAGTTCTTC
CDR3: CASSEGGYGAYNEQFF

D: TRBD2
size: .
V: TRBV5-1
J: TRBJ2-4
DNA: TGCGCCAGCAGCCGGGGAGGGGAAAACATTCAGTACTTC
CDR3: CASSRGGENIQYF

D: .
size: .
V: TRBV28
J: TRBJ2-7
DNA: TGTGCCAGCCACTCAGACAGCCCCTACGAGCAGTACTTC
CDR3: CASHSDSPYEQYF